The rows below give T cell receptor beta chains drawn from one sample of a study of CD8 T cells in ankylosing spondylitis. TCRdb itself ran the 5' RACE reads through MiXCR, one entry per CDR3 protein. The data hold 200,000 to 250,000 distinct CDR3 sequences, with approximately 7.4% observed a single time. What was sequenced was blood, either unsorted or a sorted T cell fraction (not recorded which). These receptors were obtained from a male donor with ankylosing spondylitis. Each CDR3 is given with its conserved first and last residue. Fields, in order: clone size, CDR3 length, V gene, CDR3 protein. Clone size is shown for a subset of rows, as once, few, many or a class of expanded clone.

many | 12 | TRBV20-1 | CSGRDSLYEQYF
many | 15 | TRBV9 | CASSVALAPTYEQYF
many | 13 | TRBV27 | CASSFIGSTEAFF
many | 17 | TRBV10-3 | CAISEQWTESSGNTIYF
. | 14 | TRBV20-1 | CSAVRETPRQEQYF
many | 14 | TRBV9 | CASSVGTGAYGQYF
. | 13 | TRBV6-4 | CASSAVLNTEAFF
many | 12 | TRBV6-2/TRBV6-3 | CASTYRAPEAFF
many | 15 | TRBV6-1 | CAGSASWQGPYEQYF
. | 15 | TRBV11-3 | CASSLTRATSDEQFF
many | 11 | TRBV20-1 | CSARTYTEAFF
many | 16 | TRBV20-1 | CSARPGLAGNYNEQFF
few | 15 | TRBV6-2/TRBV6-3 | CASSYNREFNTEAFF
many | 14 | TRBV28 | CASELAGETDTQYF
few | 15 | TRBV7-9 | CASSTGMSLPSEQYF
many | 15 | TRBV19 | CASSNNYGKSYEQYF
many | 12 | TRBV7-8 | CASSLGVGELFF
. | 15 | TRBV15 | CATSKTGGLNQPQHF
many | 12 | TRBV20-1 | CSAWGSYNEQFF
many | 13 | TRBV12-3/TRBV12-4 | CASTYGLAYEQYF
few | 17 | TRBV20-1 | CSARADLWGQGIYEQYF
many | 16 | TRBV6-2/TRBV6-3 | CASSHRTGTTHNEQFF